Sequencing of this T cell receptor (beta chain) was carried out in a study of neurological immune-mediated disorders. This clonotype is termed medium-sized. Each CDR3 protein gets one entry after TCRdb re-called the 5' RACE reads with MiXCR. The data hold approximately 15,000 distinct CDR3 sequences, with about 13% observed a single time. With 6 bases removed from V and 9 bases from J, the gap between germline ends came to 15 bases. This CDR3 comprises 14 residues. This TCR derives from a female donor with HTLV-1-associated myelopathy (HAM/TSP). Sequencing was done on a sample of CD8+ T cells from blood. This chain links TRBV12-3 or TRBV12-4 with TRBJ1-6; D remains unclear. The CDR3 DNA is TGTGCCAGCAGCACCGTGGGAGGCGGTTCACCCCTCCACTTT. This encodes CASSTVGGGSPLHF.